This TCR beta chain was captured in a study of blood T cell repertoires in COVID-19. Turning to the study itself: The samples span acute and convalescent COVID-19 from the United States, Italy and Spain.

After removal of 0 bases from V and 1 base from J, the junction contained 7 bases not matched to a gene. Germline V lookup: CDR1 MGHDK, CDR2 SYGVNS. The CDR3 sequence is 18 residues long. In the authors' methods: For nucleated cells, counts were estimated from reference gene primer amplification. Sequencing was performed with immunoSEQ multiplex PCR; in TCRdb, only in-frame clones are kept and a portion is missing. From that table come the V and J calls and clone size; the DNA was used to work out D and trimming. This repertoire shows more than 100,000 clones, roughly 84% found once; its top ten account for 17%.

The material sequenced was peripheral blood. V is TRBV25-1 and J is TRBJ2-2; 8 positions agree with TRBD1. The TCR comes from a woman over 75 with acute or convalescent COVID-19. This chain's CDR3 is CASSEYRIGTGNTGELFF. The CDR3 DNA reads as TGTGCCAGCAGTGAATATAGGATCGGGACAGGGAACACCGGGGAGCTGTTTTTT. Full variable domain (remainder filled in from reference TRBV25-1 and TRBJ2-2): EADIYQTPRYLVIGTGKKITLECSQTMGHDKMYWYQQDPGMELHLIHYSYGVNSTEKGDLSSESTVSRIRTEHFPLTLESARPSHTSQYLCASSEYRIGTGNTGELFFGEGSRLTVL.